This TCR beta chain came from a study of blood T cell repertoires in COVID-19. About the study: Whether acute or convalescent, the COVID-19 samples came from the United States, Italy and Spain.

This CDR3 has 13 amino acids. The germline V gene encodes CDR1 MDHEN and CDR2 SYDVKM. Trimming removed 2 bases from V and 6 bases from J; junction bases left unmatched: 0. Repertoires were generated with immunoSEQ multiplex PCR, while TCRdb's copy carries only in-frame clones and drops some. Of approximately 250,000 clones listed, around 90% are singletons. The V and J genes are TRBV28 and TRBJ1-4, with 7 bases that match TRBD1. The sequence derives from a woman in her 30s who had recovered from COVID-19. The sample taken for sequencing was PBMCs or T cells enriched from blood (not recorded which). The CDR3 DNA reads TGTGCCAGCAGTTTAACAGGGGATGAAAAACTGTTTTTT. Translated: CASSLTGDEKLFF.